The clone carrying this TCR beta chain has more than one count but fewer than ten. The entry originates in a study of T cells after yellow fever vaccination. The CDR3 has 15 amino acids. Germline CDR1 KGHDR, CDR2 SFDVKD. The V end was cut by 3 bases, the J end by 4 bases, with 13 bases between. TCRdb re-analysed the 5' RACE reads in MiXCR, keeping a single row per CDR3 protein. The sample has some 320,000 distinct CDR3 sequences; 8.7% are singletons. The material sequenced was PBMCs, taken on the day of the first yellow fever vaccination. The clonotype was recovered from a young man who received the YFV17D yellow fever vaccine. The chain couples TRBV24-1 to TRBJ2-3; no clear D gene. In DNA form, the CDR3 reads TGTGCCACCAGTGATCCAGGTTCAGCTGCAGATACGCAGTATTTT. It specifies CATSDPGSAADTQYF.